This T cell receptor beta chain is from a study of cytotoxic CD8 clonotypes in ibrutinib-treated CLL. Study details: Within the patient group, roughly 11 were relapsed/refractory and fewer than 16 treatment-naive, and 17 to 18 were IGHV unmutated.

The V and J ends lost 6 bases and 3 bases, in that order; junction bases with no gene match: 4. CDR1 is SGHVS, CDR2 FQNEAQ, per germline. The CDR3 runs to 15 residues. Frozen PBMC stocks contributed roughly 2.1 micrograms of genomic DNA to the TCR beta libraries. Sequencing was performed with immunoSEQ multiplex PCR; in TCRdb, only in-frame clones are kept and a portion is missing. Among tens of thousands of clones listed, roughly 50% were seen once. The chain employs TRBV7-8 and TRBJ1-5; 11 bases fit TRBD1. Sequenced here: PBMCs, sampled at disease progression, from a patient treated with ibrutinib. This receptor was obtained from a human donor with chronic lymphocytic leukemia. CDR3 residues: CASRSDRGLNQPQHF. DNA of the CDR3: TGTGCCAGCAGATCGGACAGGGGGCTCAATCAGCCCCAGCATTTT.